This T cell receptor (beta chain) was profiled in a study of cytomegalovirus exposure and HLA in healthy donors (dated by TCRdb to the late 2010s). Background for the entire study: An earlier analysis of around 600 of the donors reported more than 250 Gb of sequence data and roughly 100 million unique TCR beta sequences from 190 million or so T cells. Rather than using new phenotypic data, the later analysis identified candidate immune exposures from TCR beta sequences and from how often those sequences occurred across donors. Among about 360 genotyped donors of the cohort, an average of roughly 240,000 unique TCR beta nucleotide sequences were sequenced per donor, around 18% of them non-productive. Class I and class II HLA loci were covered by the typing at four-digit resolution. Every discovery cohort repertoire had been produced on one sequencing platform. Donor age, sex, ethnicity and CMV serostatus were compiled alongside the repertoire data. Genome-wide SNP genotypes for about 65% of the roughly 700 donors were used in a later genetic analysis, which treated that subset as a discovery cohort. The study combined high-throughput TCR immunosequencing, statistical association of individual TCRs with disease status, and machine learning to predict cytomegalovirus infection status. The number of donors typed differed by locus, with about 620-630 for A, B, C, DRB1 and DQB1, roughly 520 for DQA1, nearly 610 for DPA1, and around 460 for DPB1. Roughly five DR-DQ haplotypes were handled as single units for association and clustering, since linkage in the cohort was strong. The study aimed to test whether signatures of past pathogen exposure could be identified by cataloging public T cell receptors. To decide whether each TCR beta V gene segment behaved as functional or pseudogenic, an earlier analysis of over 500 of the donors relied on high-throughput TCR beta sequencing. To study patterns of TCR occurrence, a later analysis re-analyzed previously published TCR beta repertoires from just over 650 donors and added high-resolution HLA genotyping. In addition to the first cohort of 666 subjects, a separate validation cohort of about 120 different subjects was used. The genetic ancestry cluster associated with self-reported Caucasian donors included about four fifths of the roughly 390 genotyped donors. The T cell repertoires of 550 to 850 subjects were profiled by immunosequencing and related to cytomegalovirus serostatus. About 330 gigabases of sequencing data and approximately 91 million unique TCR sequences made up an early release that covered roughly 670 HLA-typed donors.

The germline V gene supplies CDR1 LGHNA and CDR2 YSLEER. V has 4 bases trimmed and J has 5 bases trimmed; junction bases matching no gene number 7. The CDR3, from cysteine to phenylalanine, totals 14 residues. CDR3 DNA is the only sequence kept; it has 42 bases, read in frame from the first base. Overall study outcomes, separate from this receptor: Three of the identified cytomegalovirus-associated TCR beta chains were confirmed in vitro to be specific for cytomegalovirus antigens. The study listed 164 TCR beta chains as associated with cytomegalovirus. Only TCR beta chains were sequenced in this cohort, and the absence of alpha or paired-chain data limited detectable features. Correlated functional status among segregating V segments might reflect linkage disequilibrium, but an unknown experimental factor could not be ruled out. According to a later analysis, parvovirus B19, influenza, CMV and Epstein-Barr virus appeared linked to several top co-occurrence clusters. In a later analysis, the rate of TCR association differed among HLA loci, with DRB1 alleles having the most associated TCRs and HLA-C alleles having the fewest. The only immune exposure information available for the cohort was CMV serostatus. While some public TCRs were present in many individuals, most TCR sequences turned up only very rarely across donors. The authors suggested that the approach could potentially be generalized to other disease states and immunological phenotypes. The earlier analysis of some 540 of the donors excluded some 15 rarely observed V segments, including chromosome 9 orphons, because counts were too low. V-gene and J-gene trimming of TCR beta chains was associated with a missense DCLRE1C variant in a later genetic analysis, and the association was replicated in an independent cohort. HLA typing was unavailable for some donors at each locus, so association tests used only the typed subset. A further reported finding was that TCR beta sequences accurately predicted the HLA-A and HLA-B alleles for most subjects in the first cohort. Sequencing depth was assumed to be roughly uniform across donors in the presence/absence analyses, though that assumption may not hold. Compared with the approximately 670-donor mean, donors in an Asian-associated ancestry cluster had fewer N-insertions in productive TCRs, according to a later genetic analysis. Some IMGT-functional V segments, including TRBV6-2 and TRBV6-3, could not be distinguished by the 87-base-pair reads and were therefore excluded. Compared with equally common non-associated chains, HLA-associated TCR beta chains in a later analysis were more clonally expanded and had lower generation probabilities. At a false discovery rate of 0.05, a later analysis linked 16,000 or so TCR beta sequences to specific HLA alleles. In an earlier analysis of approximately 600 of the donors, most TCR beta V segments were observed in productive rearrangements about 87% or about 30% of the time, broadly matching IMGT annotations. A cluster of highly shared sequence variants was judged likely to be a technical artifact of the sequencing pipeline. Assigning TCR associations to individual alleles was difficult when HLA alleles, especially DR and DQ, strongly co-occurred. The classifier was reported to diagnose cytomegalovirus status with high specificity and sensitivity in both the original and validation cohorts. In a later analysis, most CMV-associated TCR beta chains were found to appear HLA-restricted, with HLA associations seemingly driven largely by CMV exposure.

The cohort consisted of 600 to 700 healthy bone marrow donors. All cohort members were sampled while nominally healthy, although unrecorded immune exposures were likely present. The donor was CMV seronegative and belonged to the group of around 350 seronegative cohort members. A peripheral blood sample was provided by each donor, and peripheral blood mononuclear cells were used for TCR beta sequencing. Genomic DNA was extracted from the blood cell samples with the Qiagen DNeasy Blood Extraction Kit. On this clone: No antigen is known for it. One base away there is no much larger clone; base qualities are not given.

The method was the immunoSEQ multiplex PCR assay. The multiplex PCR relied on a mix of 60 forward primers for TCR Vbeta segments and 13 reverse primers for TCR Jbeta segments. Amplification of the CDR3 region of rearranged TCR beta genes was performed with a multiplex PCR assay on genomic DNA. The amplified TCR beta libraries were sequenced on the Illumina HiSeq System as 87-base-pair reads. The study's own analysis went as follows. A later analysis tallied 75 million to 95 million unique TCR beta chains across the 666 repertoires, and about 10 million of those chains were shared by two or more donors. Raw reads were error-corrected and collapsed into unique sequences with a nearest-neighbor algorithm that merged closely related sequences to remove PCR and sequencing errors. Alignment of CDR3 sequences to IMGT reference sequences was used to assign V, D and J gene segments. For a sequence to be retained, at least a six-nucleotide match to both a V gene segment and a J gene segment was required. A rearrangement counted as productive if the CDR3 had no stop codons and remained in frame with V and J, and every other rearrangement counted as non-productive. CDR3 was defined according to IMGT convention as the region running from the second conserved V-encoded cysteine to the conserved J-encoded phenylalanine. The earlier analysis of about 590 of the donors excluded sequences that lacked an unambiguous match to a single V gene segment. An earlier analysis of several hundred of the donors classified V segments as functional when productive rearrangements were above 56.7% and as segregating when the standard deviation between donors was above 5%. A statistical classification framework was built for diagnosing cytomegalovirus status from the catalog of TCR beta chain sequences. A later analysis assigned V and J genes by comparing TCR nucleotide sequences with IMGT/GENE-DB human TR gene sequences. A later analysis assigned CDR3 sequences and most-parsimonious VDJ recombination scenarios with the TCRdist pipeline. In a later analysis, each TCR beta chain was defined by its CDR3 amino acid sequence together with its V-gene family, and reads without a unique V-gene family were excluded. A later analysis removed 592 highly shared, low-generation-probability nucleotide sequences to deal with suspected cross-contamination and a sequencing artifact. In a later analysis, a clonal expansion index was calculated for each public chain from normalized within-repertoire ranks of inferred template counts. Generation probabilities in a later analysis came from a VDJ recombination model fitted to out-of-frame rearrangements, and those results were checked against IGoR. A later analysis scored TCR-TCR, TCR-HLA and TCR-CMV co-occurrence with hypergeometric tests, applying a repertoire-size bias correction to TCR pairs. A later analysis estimated false discovery rates by permuting HLA or CMV assignments 20 times. A later analysis grouped co-occurring TCRs with DBSCAN, adding TCRdist sequence similarity when clustering within HLA-allele-positive subsets. Repertoires with fewer than 30,000 or more than 120,000 public chains, plus five repertoires with anomalous nucleotide sharing, were excluded from co-occurrence clustering. TCRdb carries this immuneACCESS record with in-frame sequences only. Its versions omit some clonotypes, under half of them owing to an unresolved V gene in the studies checked, with the rest unexplained. From that table come the V and J calls and clone size; the DNA was used to work out D and trimming. The sample table lists roughly 150,000 clones, approximately 81% of them with a count of one. In total, the top ten clones hold around 1.4% of the sample.

The chain is encoded by TRBV4-3 joined to TRBJ1-2; the central 7 bases match TRBD1. The sequenced sample was PBMCs. The origin of this receptor is a young man in good health and CMV-seronegative. The encoded CDR3 is CASSRGTENYGYTF. The nucleotide sequence is TGCGCCAGCAGCCGAGGGACAGAAAATTATGGCTACACCTTC.